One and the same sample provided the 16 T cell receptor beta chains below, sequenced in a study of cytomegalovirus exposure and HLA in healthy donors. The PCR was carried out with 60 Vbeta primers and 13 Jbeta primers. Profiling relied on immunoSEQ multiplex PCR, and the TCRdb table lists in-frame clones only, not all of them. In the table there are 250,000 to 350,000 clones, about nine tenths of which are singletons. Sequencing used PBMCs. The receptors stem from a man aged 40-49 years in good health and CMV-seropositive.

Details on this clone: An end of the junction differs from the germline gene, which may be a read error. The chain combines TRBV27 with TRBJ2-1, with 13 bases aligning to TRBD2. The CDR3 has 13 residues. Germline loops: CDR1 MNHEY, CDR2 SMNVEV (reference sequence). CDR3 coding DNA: TGTGCCGGCAGTGTGACTAGCGGGAGGCCACAGTTCTTC. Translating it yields CAGSVTSGRPQFF.

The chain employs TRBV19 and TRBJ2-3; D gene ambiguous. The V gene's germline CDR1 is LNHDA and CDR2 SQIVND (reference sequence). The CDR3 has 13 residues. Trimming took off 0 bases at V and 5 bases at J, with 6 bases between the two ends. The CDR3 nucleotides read TGTGCCAGTAGTATAGATAGAAAAGATACGCAGTATTTT. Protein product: CASSIDRKDTQYF.

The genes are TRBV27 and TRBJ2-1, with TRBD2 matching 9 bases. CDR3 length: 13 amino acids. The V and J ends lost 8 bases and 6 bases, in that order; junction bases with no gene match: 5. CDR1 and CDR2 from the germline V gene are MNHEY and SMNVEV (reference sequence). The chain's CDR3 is CASGTSRFNEQFF. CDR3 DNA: TGTGCCAGCGGGACTAGCCGCTTCAATGAGCAGTTCTTC.

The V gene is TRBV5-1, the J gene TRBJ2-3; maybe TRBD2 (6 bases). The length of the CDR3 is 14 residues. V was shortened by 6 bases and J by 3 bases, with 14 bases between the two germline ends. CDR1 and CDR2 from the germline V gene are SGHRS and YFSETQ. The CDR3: CASTDYSSTDTQYF. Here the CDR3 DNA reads TGCGCCAGCACGGACTACTCCTCGACAGATACGCAGTATTTT.

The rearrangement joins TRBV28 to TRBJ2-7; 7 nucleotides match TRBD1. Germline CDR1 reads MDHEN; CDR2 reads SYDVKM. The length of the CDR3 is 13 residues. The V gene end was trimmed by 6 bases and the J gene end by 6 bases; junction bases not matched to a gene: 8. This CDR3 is CASSLTGFSEQYF. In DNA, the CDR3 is TGTGCCAGCAGCCTGACAGGGTTCTCCGAGCAGTACTTC.

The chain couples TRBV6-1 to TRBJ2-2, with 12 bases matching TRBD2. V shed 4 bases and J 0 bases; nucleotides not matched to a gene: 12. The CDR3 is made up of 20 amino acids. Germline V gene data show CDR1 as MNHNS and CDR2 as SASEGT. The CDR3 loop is CASSGQGTSGLYANTGELFF. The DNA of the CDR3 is TGTGCCAGCAGTGGGCAGGGGACTAGCGGGCTATACGCGAACACCGGGGAGCTGTTTTTT.

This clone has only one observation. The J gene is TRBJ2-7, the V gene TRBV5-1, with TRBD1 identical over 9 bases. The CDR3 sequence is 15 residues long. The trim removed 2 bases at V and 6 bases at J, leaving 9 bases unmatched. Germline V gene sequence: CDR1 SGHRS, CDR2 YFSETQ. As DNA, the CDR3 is TGCGCCAGCAGCTTTGCGCCGGGACAGGGTGGCGAGCAGTACTTC. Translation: CASSFAPGQGGEQYF.

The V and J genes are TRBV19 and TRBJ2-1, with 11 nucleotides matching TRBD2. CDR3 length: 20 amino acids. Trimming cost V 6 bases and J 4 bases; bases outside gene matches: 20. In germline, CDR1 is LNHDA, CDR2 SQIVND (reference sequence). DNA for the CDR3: TGTGCCAGTAGGGGGTCAAGATCCGGTGGGACTAGCGGAAGTTACAATGAGCAGTTCTTC. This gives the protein CASRGSRSGGTSGSYNEQFF.

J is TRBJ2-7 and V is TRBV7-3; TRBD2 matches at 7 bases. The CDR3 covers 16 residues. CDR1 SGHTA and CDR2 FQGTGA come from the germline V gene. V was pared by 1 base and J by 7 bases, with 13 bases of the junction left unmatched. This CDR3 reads CASSLNGLAVEGEQYF. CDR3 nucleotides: TGTGCCAGCAGCTTAAATGGGCTAGCGGTTGAGGGGGAGCAGTACTTC. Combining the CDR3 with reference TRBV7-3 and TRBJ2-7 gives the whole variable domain GAGVSQTPSNKVTEKGKYVELRCDPISGHTALYWYRQSLGQGPEFLIYFQGTGAADDSGLPNDRFFAVRPEGSVSTLKIQRTERGDSAVYLCASSLNGLAVEGEQYFGPGTRLTVT.

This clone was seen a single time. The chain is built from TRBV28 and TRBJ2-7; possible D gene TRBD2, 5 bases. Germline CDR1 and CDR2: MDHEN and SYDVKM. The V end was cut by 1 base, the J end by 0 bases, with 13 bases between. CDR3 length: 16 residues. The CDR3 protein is CASSLSLLASSYEQYF. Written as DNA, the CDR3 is TGTGCCAGCAGTTTATCCCTTCTAGCTAGCTCCTACGAGCAGTACTTC.

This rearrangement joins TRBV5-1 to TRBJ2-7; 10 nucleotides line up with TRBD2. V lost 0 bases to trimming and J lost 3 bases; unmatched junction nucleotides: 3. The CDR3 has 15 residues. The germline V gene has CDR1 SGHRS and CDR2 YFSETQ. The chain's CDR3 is CASSLGTSGIYEQYF. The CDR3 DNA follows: TGCGCCAGCAGCTTGGGAACTAGCGGGATCTACGAGCAGTACTTC. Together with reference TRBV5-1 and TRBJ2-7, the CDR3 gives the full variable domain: KAGVTQTPRYLIKTRGQQVTLSCSPISGHRSVSWYQQTPGQGLQFLFEYFSETQRNKGNFPGRFSGRQFSNSRSEMNVSTLELGDSALYLCASSLGTSGIYEQYFGPGTRLTVT.

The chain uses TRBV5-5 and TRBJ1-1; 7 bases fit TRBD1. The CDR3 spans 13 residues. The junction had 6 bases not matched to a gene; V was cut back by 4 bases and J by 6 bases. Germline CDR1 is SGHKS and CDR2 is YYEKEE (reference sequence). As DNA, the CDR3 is TGTGCCAGCAGCCAGGGGGATCTACCTGAAGCTTTCTTT. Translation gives CASSQGDLPEAFF.

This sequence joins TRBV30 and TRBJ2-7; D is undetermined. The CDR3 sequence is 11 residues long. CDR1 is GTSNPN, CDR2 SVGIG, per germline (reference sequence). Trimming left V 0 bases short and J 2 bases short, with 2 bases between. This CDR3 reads CAWSVAYEQYF. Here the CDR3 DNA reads TGTGCCTGGAGTGTCGCCTACGAGCAGTACTTC.

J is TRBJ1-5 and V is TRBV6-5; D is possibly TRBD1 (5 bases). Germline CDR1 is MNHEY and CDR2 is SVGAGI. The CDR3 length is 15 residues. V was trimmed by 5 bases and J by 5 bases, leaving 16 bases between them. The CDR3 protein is CASSPVRGSYQPQHF. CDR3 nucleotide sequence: TGTGCCAGCAGTCCCGTCCGGGGGTCCTATCAGCCCCAGCATTTT.

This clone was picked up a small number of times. The DNA for the CDR3 is TGCGCCAGCAGCCAAGGATCTAGCGGGAGTTACGAGCAGTACTTC. Translation: CASSQGSSGSYEQYF. The V and J genes are TRBV4-3 and TRBJ2-7; 10 bases align to TRBD2. There are 15 residues in the CDR3. Trimming removed 1 base from V and 4 bases from J; junction bases left unmatched: 4. The germline V gene has CDR1 LGHNA and CDR2 YSLEER.

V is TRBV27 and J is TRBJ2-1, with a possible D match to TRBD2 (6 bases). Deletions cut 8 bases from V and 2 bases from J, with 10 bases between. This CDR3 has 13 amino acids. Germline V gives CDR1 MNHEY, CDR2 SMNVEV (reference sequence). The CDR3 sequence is CASGRRPYNEQFF. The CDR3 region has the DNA TGTGCCAGCGGGAGGCGGCCCTACAATGAGCAGTTCTTC.